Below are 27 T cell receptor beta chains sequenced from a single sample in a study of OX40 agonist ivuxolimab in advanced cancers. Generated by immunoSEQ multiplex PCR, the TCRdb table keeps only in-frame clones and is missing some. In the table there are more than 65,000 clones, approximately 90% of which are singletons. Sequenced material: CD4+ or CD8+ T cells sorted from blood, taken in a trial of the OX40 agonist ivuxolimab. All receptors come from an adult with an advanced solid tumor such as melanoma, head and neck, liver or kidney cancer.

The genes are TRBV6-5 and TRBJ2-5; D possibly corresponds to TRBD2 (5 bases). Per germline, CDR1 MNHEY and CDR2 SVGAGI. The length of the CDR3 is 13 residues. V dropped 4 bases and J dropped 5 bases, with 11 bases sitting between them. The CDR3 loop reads CASSSLASETQYF. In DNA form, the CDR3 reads TGTGCCAGCAGTTCCCTAGCCTCGGAGACCCAGTACTTC.

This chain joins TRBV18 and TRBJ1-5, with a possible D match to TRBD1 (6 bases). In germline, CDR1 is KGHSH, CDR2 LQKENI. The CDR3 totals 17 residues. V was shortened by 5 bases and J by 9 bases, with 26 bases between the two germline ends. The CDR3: CASSAMDSTASRPPQHF. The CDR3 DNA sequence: TGTGCCAGCTCAGCCATGGACAGCACCGCCTCACGACCGCCCCAGCATTTT. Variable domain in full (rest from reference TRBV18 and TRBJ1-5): NAGVMQNPRHLVRRRGQEARLRCSPMKGHSHVYWYRQLPEEGLKFMVYLQKENIIDESGMPKERFSAEFPKEGPSILRIQQVVRGDSAAYFCASSAMDSTASRPPQHFGDGTRLSIL.

CDR3 in DNA: TGCAGCGTTTTAGGGCATGTTGGGCCCGGGGCCAACGTCCTGACTTTC. Its translation is CSVLGHVGPGANVLTF. The chain employs TRBV29-1 and TRBJ2-6; no firm D call. Germline values: CDR1 SQVTM, CDR2 ANQGSEA. The CDR3 totals 16 residues. Trimming cost V 5 bases and J 4 bases, with 18 bases left between them.

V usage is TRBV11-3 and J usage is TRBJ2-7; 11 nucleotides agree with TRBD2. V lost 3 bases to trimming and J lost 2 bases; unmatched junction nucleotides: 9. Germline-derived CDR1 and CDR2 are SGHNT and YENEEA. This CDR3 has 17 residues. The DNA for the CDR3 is TGTGCCAGCAGCTTTCAAACTAGCGGGAGTTCACCCTACGAGCAGTACTTC. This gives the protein CASSFQTSGSSPYEQYF.

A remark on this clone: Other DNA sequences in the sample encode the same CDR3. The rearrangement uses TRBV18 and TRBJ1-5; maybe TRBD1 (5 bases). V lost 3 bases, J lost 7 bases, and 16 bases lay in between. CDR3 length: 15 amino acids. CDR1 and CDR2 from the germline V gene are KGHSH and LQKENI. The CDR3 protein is CASSPSRQGVQPQHF. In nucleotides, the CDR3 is TGTGCCAGCTCACCCAGTCGCCAGGGAGTACAGCCCCAGCATTTT. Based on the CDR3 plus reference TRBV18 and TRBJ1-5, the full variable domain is NAGVMQNPRHLVRRRGQEARLRCSPMKGHSHVYWYRQLPEEGLKFMVYLQKENIIDESGMPKERFSAEFPKEGPSILRIQQVVRGDSAAYFCASSPSRQGVQPQHFGDGTRLSIL.

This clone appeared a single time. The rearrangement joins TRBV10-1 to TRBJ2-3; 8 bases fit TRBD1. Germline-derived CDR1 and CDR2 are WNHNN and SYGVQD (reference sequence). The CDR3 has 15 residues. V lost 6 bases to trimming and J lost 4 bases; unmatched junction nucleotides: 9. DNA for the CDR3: TGCGCCAGCAGCACGGCAGGGGGCCGCTCAGATACGCAGTATTTT. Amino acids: CASSTAGGRSDTQYF.

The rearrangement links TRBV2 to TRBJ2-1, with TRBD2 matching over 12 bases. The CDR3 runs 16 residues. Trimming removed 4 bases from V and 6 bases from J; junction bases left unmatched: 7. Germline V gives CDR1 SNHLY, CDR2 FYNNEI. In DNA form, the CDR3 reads TGTGCCAGCAGTGCCCAGACTAGCGGGAGCATCAATGAGCAGTTCTTC. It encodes CASSAQTSGSINEQFF.

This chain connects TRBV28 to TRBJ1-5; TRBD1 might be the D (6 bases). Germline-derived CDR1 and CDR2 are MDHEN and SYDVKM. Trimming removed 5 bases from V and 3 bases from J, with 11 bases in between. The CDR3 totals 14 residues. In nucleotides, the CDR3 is TGTGCCAGCAGTAGGGGGGTTGCCAATCAGCCCCAGCATTTT. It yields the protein CASSRGVANQPQHF.

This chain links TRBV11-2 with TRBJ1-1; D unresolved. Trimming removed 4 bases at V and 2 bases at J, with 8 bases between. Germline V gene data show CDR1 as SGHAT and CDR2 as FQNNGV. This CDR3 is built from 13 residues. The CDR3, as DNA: TGTGCCAGCAGCTCTCGGGGAAACACTGAAGCTTTCTTT. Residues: CASSSRGNTEAFF.

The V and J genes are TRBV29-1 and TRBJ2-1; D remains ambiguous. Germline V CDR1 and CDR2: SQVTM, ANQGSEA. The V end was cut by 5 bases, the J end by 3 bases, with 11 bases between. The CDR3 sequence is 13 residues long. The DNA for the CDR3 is TGCAGCGTTCTCCCCGGGCTCTACAATGAGCAGTTCTTC. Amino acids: CSVLPGLYNEQFF.

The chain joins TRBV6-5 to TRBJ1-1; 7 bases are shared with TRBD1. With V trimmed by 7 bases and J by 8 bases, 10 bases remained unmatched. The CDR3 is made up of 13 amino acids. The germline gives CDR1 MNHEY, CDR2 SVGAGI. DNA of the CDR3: TGTGCCAGCAAGGTGGGACAGAACAGGGAAGCTTTCTTT. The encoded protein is CASKVGQNREAFF.

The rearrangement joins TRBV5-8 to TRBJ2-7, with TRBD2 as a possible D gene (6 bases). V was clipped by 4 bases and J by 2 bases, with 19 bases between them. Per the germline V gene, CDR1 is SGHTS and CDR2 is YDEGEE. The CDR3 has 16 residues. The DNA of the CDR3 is TGTGCCAGCAGCCCGGGTGGGCTAGCGCCTACCTACGAGCAGTACTTC. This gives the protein CASSPGGLAPTYEQYF.

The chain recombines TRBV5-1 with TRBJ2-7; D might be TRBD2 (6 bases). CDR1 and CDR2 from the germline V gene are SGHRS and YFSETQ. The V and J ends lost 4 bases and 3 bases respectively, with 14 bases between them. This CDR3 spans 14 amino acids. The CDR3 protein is CASSEGGVSYEQYF. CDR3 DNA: TGCGCCAGCAGCGAGGGAGGCGTCAGCTACGAGCAGTACTTC.

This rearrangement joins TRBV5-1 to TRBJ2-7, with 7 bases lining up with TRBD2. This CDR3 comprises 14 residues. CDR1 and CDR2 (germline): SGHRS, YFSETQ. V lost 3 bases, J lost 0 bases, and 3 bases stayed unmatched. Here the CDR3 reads CASSWGGTSYEQYF. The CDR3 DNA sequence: TGCGCCAGCAGCTGGGGGGGGACCTCCTACGAGCAGTACTTC.

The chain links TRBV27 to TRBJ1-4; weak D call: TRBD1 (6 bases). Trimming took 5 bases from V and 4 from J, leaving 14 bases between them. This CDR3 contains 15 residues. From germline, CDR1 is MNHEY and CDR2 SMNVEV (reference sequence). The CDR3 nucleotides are TGTGCCAGCAGTAGAACACAGGGTAGTAATGAAAAACTGTTTTTT. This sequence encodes CASSRTQGSNEKLFF. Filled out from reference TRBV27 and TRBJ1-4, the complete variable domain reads EAQVTQNPRYLITVTGKKLTVTCSQNMNHEYMSWYRQDPGLGLRQIYYSMNVEVTDKGDVPEGYKVSRKEKRNFPLILESPSPNQTSLYFCASSRTQGSNEKLFFGSGTQLSVL.

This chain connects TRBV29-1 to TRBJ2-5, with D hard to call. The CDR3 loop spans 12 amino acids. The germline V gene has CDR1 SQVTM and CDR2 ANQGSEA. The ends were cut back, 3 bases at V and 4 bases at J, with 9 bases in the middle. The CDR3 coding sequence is TGCAGCGTTGACAAGCACGGAGAGACCCAGTACTTC. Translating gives CSVDKHGETQYF.

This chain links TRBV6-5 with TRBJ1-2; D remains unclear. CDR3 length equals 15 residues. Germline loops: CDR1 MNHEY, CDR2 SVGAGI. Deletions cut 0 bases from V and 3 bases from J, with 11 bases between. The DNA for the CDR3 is TGTGCCAGCAGTTACTCAGCTCCCAGCGACTATGGCTACACCTTC. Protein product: CASSYSAPSDYGYTF.

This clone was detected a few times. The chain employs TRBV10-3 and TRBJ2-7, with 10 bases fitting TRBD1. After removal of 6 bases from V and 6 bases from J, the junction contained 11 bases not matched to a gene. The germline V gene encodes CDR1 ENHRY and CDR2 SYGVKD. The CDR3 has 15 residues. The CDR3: CAIRDTGTGVSEQYF. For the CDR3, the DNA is TGTGCCATCAGGGATACCGGGACAGGGGTCTCCGAGCAGTACTTC.

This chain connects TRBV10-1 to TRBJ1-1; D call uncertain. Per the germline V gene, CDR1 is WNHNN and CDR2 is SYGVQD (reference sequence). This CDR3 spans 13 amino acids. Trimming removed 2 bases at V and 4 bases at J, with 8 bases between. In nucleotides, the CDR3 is TGCGCCAGCAGTGAGAATCAGGCCACTGAAGCTTTCTTT. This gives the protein CASSENQATEAFF.

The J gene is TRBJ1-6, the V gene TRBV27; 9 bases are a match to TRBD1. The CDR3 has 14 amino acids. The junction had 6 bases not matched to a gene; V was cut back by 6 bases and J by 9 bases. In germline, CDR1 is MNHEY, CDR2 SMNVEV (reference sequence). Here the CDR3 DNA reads TGTGCCAGCAGCCTGGGGACAGGGAGTTCACCCCTCCACTTT. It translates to CASSLGTGSSPLHF.

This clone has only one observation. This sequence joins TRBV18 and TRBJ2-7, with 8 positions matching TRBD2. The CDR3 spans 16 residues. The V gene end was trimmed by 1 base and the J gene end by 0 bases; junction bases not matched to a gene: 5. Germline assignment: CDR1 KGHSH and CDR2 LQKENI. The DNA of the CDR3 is TGTGCCAGCTCACCACTCGGCGGGAGGAGCTCCTACGAGCAGTACTTC. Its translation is CASSPLGGRSSYEQYF. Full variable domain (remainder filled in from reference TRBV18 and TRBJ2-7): NAGVMQNPRHLVRRRGQEARLRCSPMKGHSHVYWYRQLPEEGLKFMVYLQKENIIDESGMPKERFSAEFPKEGPSILRIQQVVRGDSAAYFCASSPLGGRSSYEQYFGPGTRLTVT.

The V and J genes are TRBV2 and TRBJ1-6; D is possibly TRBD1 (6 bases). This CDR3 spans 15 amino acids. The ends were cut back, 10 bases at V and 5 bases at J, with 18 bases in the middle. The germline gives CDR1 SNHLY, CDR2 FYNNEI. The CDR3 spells CATSGGRGDNSPLHF. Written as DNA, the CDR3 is TGTGCCACCTCCGGCGGAAGGGGGGATAATTCACCCCTCCACTTT. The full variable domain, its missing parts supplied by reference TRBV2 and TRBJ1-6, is EPEVTQTPSHQVTQMGQEVILRCVPISNHLYFYWYRQILGQKVEFLVSFYNNEISEKSEIFDDQFSVERPDGSNFTLKIRSTKLEDSAMYFCATSGGRGDNSPLHFGNGTRLTVT.

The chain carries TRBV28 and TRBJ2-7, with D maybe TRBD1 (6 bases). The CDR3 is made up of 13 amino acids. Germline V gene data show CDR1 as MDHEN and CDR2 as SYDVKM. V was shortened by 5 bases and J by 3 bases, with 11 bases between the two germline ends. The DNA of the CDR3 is TGTGCCAGCAGTCAGGGGACACGCTACGAGCAGTACTTC. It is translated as CASSQGTRYEQYF.

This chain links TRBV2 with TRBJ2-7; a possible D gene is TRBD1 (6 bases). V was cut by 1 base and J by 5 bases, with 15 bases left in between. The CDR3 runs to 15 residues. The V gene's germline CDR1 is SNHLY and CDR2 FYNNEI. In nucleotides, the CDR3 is TGTGCCAGCAGTGAAGGGCAGGGGAATGTTGACGAGCAGTACTTC. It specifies CASSEGQGNVDEQYF.

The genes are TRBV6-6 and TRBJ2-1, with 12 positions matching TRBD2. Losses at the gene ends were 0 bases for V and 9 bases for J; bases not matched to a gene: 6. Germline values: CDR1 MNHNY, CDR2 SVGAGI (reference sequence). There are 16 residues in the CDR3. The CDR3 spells CASSYSSSGRAVEQFF. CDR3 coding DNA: TGTGCCAGCAGTTACTCGTCTAGCGGGAGGGCCGTTGAGCAGTTCTTC.

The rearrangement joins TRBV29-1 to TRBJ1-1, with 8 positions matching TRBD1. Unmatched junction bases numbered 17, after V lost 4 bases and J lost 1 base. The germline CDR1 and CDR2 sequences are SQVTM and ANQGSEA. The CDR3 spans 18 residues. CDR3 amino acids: CSVVNLKDRAGGNTEAFF. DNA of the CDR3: TGCAGCGTTGTTAACCTGAAGGACAGGGCCGGTGGGAACACTGAAGCTTTCTTT.

The CDR3 bases are TGCGCCAGCAGCCCCCTGCGGACAGACGGGCCGTACCAAGAGACCCAGTACTTC. Residues: CASSPLRTDGPYQETQYF. The chain has TRBV5-1 and TRBJ2-5; tentatively, D is TRBD1 (6 bases). The V gene lost 4 bases and the J gene lost 0 bases, with 22 bases spanning the gap. The CDR3 has 18 amino acids. The germline CDR1 and CDR2 sequences are SGHRS and YFSETQ.